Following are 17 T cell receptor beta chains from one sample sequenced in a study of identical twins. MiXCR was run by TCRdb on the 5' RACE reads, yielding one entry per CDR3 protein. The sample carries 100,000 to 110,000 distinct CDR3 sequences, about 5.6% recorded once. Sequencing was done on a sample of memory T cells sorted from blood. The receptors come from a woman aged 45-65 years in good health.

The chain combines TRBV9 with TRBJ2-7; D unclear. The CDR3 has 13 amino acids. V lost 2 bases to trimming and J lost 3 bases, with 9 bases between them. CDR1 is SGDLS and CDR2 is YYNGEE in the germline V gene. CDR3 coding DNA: TGTGCCAGCAGCGTTCGACTGGGCTACGAGCAGTACTTC. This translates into CASSVRLGYEQYF.

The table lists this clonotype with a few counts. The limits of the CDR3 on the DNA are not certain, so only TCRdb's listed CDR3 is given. CDR3 residues: CASSRLEITTGELFFF. The chain combines TRBV19 with TRBJ2-2; the table gives TRBD2 as D, unverified against the DNA. Germline CDR1 reads LNHDA; CDR2 reads SQIVND (reference sequence). The CDR3 is 16 amino acids long, termini counted.

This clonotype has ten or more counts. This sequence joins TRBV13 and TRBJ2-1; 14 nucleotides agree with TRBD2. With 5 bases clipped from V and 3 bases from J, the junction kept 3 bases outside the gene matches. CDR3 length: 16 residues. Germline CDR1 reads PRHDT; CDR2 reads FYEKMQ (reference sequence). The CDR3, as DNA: TGTGCCAGCAGCCGCGGGACTAGCGGGAGCTACAATGAGCAGTTCTTC. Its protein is CASSRGTSGSYNEQFF.

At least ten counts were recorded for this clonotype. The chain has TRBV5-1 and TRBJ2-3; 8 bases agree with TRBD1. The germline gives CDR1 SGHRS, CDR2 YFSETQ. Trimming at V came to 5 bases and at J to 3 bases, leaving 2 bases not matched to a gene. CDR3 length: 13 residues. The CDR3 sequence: CASRDRVTDTQYF. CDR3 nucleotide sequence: TGCGCCAGCAGGGACAGGGTGACAGATACGCAGTATTTT.

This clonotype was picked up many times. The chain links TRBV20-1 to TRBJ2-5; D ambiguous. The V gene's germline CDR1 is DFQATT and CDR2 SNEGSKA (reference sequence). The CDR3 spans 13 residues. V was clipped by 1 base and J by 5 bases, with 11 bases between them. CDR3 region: CSARAPGWETQYF. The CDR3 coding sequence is TGCAGTGCTAGAGCTCCGGGTTGGGAGACCCAGTACTTC.

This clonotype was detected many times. Here the CDR3 reads CASSLETGELFF. In nucleotides, the CDR3 is TGTGCCAGCAGCTTGGAAACCGGGGAGCTGTTTTTT. This sequence joins TRBV5-6 and TRBJ2-2; D gene unclear. Trimming took 0 bases from V and 5 from J, leaving 2 bases between them. CDR3 size: 12 residues. Germline CDR1 SGHDT, CDR2 YYEEEE.

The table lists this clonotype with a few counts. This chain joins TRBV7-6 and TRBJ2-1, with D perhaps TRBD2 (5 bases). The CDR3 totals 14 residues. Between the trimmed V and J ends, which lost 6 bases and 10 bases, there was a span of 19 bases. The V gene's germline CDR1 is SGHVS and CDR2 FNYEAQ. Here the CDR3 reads CASRPGFGGTEQFF. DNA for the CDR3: TGTGCCAGCAGGCCGGGGTTTGGCGGTACGGAGCAGTTCTTC.

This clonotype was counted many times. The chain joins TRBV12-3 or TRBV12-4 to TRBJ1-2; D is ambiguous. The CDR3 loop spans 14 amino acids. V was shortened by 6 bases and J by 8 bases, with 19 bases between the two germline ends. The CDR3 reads CASRTRKAPGGYTF. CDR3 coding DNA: TGTGCCAGCAGAACCAGGAAGGCCCCGGGCGGCTACACCTTC.

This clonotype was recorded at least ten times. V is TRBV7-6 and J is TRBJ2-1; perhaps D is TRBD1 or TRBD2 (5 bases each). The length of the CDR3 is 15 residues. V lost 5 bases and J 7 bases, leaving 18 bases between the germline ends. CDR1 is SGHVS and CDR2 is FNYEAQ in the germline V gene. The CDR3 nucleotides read TGTGCCAGCAGCCCATGGGACGCCTCCGGTAATGAGCAGTTCTTC. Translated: CASSPWDASGNEQFF.

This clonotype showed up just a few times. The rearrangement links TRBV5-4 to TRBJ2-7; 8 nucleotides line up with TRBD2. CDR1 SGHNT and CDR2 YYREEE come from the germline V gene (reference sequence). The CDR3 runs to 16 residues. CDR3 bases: TGTGTCAGCAGCTTTGGGCGGGAGGAACCCCCCTACGAGCAGTACGTC. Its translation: CVSSFGREEPPYEQYV.

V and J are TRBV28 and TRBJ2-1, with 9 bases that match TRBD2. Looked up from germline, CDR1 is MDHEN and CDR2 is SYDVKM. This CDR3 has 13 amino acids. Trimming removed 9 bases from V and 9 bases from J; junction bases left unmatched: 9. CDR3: CASKAGGPIEQFF. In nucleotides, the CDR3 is TGTGCCAGTAAGGCGGGAGGGCCTATTGAGCAGTTCTTC.

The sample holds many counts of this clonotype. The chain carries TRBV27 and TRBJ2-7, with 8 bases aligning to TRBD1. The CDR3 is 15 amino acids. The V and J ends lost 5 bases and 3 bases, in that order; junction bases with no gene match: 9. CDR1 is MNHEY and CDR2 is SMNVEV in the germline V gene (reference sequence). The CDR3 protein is CASSPLGQGGYEQYV. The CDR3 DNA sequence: TGTGCCAGCAGTCCGTTAGGACAGGGAGGCTACGAGCAGTACGTC.

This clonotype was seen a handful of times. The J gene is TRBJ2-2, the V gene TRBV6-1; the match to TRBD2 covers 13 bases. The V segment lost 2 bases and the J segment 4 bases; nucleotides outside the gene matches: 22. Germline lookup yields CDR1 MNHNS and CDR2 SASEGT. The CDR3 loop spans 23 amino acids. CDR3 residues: CASSERVRDTRTSGRGATGELFF. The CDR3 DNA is TGTGCCAGCAGTGAAAGGGTTAGGGACACTCGGACTAGCGGGAGAGGTGCCACCGGGGAGCTGTTTTTT.

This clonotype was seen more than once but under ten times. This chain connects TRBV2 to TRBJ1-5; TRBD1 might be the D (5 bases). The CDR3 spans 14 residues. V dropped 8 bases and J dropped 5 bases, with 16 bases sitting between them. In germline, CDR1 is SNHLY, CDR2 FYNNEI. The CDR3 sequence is CASQGPRRDQPQHF. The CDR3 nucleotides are TGTGCCAGCCAGGGTCCTCGCAGGGATCAGCCCCAGCATTTT.

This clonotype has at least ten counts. CDR3 in amino acids: CASRRGPGTGSNEQFF. The CDR3, as DNA: TGTGCCAGCAGGCGGGGGCCTGGTACCGGGAGCAATGAGCAGTTCTTC. The chain employs TRBV6-1 and TRBJ2-1, with a weak D call TRBD2 (7 bases). The CDR3 runs 16 residues. V was trimmed by 6 bases and J by 6 bases, leaving 21 bases between them. CDR1 and CDR2 from the germline V gene are MNHNS and SASEGT.

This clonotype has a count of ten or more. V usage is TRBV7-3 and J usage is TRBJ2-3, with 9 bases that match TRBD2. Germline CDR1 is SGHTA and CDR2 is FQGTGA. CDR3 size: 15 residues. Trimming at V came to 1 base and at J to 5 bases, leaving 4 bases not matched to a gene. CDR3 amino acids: CASSLIAGVVDTQYF. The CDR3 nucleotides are TGTGCCAGCAGCTTAATAGCGGGAGTTGTAGATACGCAGTATTTT.

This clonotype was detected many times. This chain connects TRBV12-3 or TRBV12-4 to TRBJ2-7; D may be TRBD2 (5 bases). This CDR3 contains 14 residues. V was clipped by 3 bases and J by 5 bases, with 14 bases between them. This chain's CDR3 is CASSLPPGRHEQYF. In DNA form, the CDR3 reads TGTGCCAGCAGTTTGCCCCCGGGAAGACACGAGCAGTACTTC.